The source of this TCR beta chain is a study of blood T cell repertoires in COVID-19. Overall study: Sites in the United States, Italy and Spain provided acute and convalescent COVID-19 samples. PBMCs, B-cell-depleted T cells, or T cells provided the cDNA or gDNA that made up the material.

In the authors' methods: Amplification of reference gene primers provided the estimated nucleated cell counts. Some clones are missing from TCRdb's copy, which holds only in-frame ones; the method was immunoSEQ multiplex PCR. The V and J calls and clone size are taken from that table; D and trimming were inferred from the DNA. The sample lists roughly 62,000 clones; approximately 88% were seen once. It was during active infection that Seattle patients were enrolled and then longitudinally followed. The specimen was peripheral blood. The receptor was derived from a man between 25 and 39 years old with COVID-19, enrolled during active disease.

The CDR3 sequence: CASSLGSVSTDTQYF. The CDR3 DNA reads TGTGCCAGCAGCTTAGGGTCAGTTTCCACAGATACGCAGTATTTT. This chain links TRBV7-2 with TRBJ2-3; D unresolved. The germline V and J ends were trimmed by 1 base and 2 bases, with 10 bases remaining between them. The CDR3 contains 15 residues. Germline CDR1 SGHTA, CDR2 FQGNSA. Supplemented by reference TRBV7-2 and TRBJ2-3, the full variable domain reads GAGVSQSPSNKVTEKGKDVELRCDPISGHTALYWYRQSLGQGLEFLIYFQGNSAPDKSGLPSDRFSAERTGGSVSTLTIQRTQQEDSAVYLCASSLGSVSTDTQYFGPGTRLTVL.